One and the same sample provided the 26 T cell receptor beta chains below, sequenced in a study of OX40 agonist ivuxolimab in advanced cancers. Sequencing used immunoSEQ multiplex PCR; TCRdb keeps in-frame clones, though not all of them. In the table there are more than 6,500 clones, around 73% of which are singletons. The specimen was CD4+ or CD8+ T cells sorted from blood, collected in a trial of the OX40 agonist ivuxolimab. The receptor source for this set is an adult with an advanced solid tumor such as melanoma, head and neck, liver or kidney cancer.

CDR3 amino acids: CASSPTSGIQETQYF. The CDR3 nucleotides read TGTGCCAGTAGTCCGACTAGCGGGATACAAGAGACCCAGTACTTC. The chain combines TRBV19 with TRBJ2-5; TRBD2 agrees at 11 bases. This CDR3 region has 15 residues. Germline lookup yields CDR1 LNHDA and CDR2 SQIVND (reference sequence). Losses at the gene ends were 5 bases for V and 2 bases for J; bases not matched to a gene: 4. Together with reference TRBV19 and TRBJ2-5, the CDR3 gives the full variable domain: DGGITQSPKYLFRKEGQNVTLSCEQNLNHDAMYWYRQDPGQGLRLIYYSQIVNDFQKGDIAEGYSVSREKKESFPLTVTSAQKNPTAFYLCASSPTSGIQETQYFGPGTRLLVL.

V gene TRBV18 combines with J gene TRBJ2-3; D not resolved. The CDR3 length is 13 residues. Per the germline V gene, CDR1 is KGHSH and CDR2 is LQKENI. Trimming left V 3 bases short and J 6 bases short, with 10 bases between. CDR3 protein: CASSPPLADTQYF. Here the CDR3 DNA reads TGTGCCAGCTCACCCCCACTGGCGGATACGCAGTATTTT.

V gene TRBV12-5 combines with J gene TRBJ1-1, with D maybe TRBD1 (5 bases). V was pared by 4 bases and J by 5 bases, with 20 bases between. Germline loops: CDR1 LGHNT, CDR2 FRNRAP. The CDR3 consists of 16 residues. This chain's CDR3 is CASGSGDGRVGTEAFF. The DNA for the CDR3 is TGTGCTAGTGGTTCGGGGGACGGTCGGGTGGGGACTGAAGCTTTCTTT.

The V gene is TRBV7-9, the J gene TRBJ2-1; no definite D call. This CDR3 contains 12 residues. Germline lookup yields CDR1 SEHNR and CDR2 FQNEAQ (reference sequence). V dropped 3 bases and J dropped 6 bases, with 6 bases sitting between them. The CDR3 is CASSFSPNEQFF. The CDR3 region has the DNA TGTGCCAGCAGCTTTAGTCCCAATGAGCAGTTCTTC.

J is TRBJ2-1 and V is TRBV18; 8 nucleotides line up with TRBD1. The CDR3 contains 14 residues. V was clipped by 3 bases and J by 5 bases; unmatched bases: 3. Germline CDR1 and CDR2: KGHSH and LQKENI. The CDR3 region is CASSPLGQDNEQFF. Written as DNA, the CDR3 is TGTGCCAGCTCACCCTTGGGACAGGACAATGAGCAGTTCTTC.

V and J are TRBV19 and TRBJ2-7; TRBD2 agrees at 12 bases. Looked up from germline, CDR1 is LNHDA and CDR2 is SQIVND (reference sequence). V dropped 9 bases and J dropped 2; count of bases not matched to a gene: 2. The CDR3 is 13 amino acids. Here the CDR3 DNA reads TGTGCCAGCTCTAGCGGGGGGGCCTACGAGCAGTACTTC. It encodes CASSSGGAYEQYF.

V usage is TRBV6-5 and J usage is TRBJ1-2; no clear D. The CDR3 length is 15 residues. Trimming left V 5 bases short and J 8 bases short, with 21 bases between. Germline loops: CDR1 MNHEY, CDR2 SVGAGI. This CDR3 reads CASSTLEGYGEGYTF. The CDR3 DNA follows: TGTGCCAGCAGTACCTTGGAGGGATACGGCGAGGGCTACACCTTC.

The V gene is TRBV6-5, the J gene TRBJ1-6; TRBD1 is a possible D gene (6 bases). Trimming shortened V by 5 bases and J by 9 bases, and 11 bases separated the two germline ends. This CDR3 region has 13 residues. Germline V gives CDR1 MNHEY, CDR2 SVGAGI. The CDR3 spells CASSIAGVSPLHF. The DNA of the CDR3 is TGTGCCAGCAGTATTGCAGGGGTTTCACCCCTCCACTTT.

The V gene is TRBV9, the J gene TRBJ2-1, with 8 bases matching TRBD1. The CDR3 runs 15 residues. Trimming took 1 base from V and 8 from J; bases not matched to a gene: 8. Germline V gene sequence: CDR1 SGDLS, CDR2 YYNGEE. The CDR3 region has the DNA TGTGCCAGCAGCGTACAAAAGACAGGGGCCCATGAGCAGTTCTTC. Encoded protein: CASSVQKTGAHEQFF. Complete variable domain (other parts from reference TRBV9 and TRBJ2-1): DSGVTQTPKHLITATGQRVTLRCSPRSGDLSVYWYQQSLDQGLQFLIQYYNGEERAKGNILERFSAQQFPDLHSELNLSSLELGDSALYFCASSVQKTGAHEQFFGPGTRLTVL.

Many counts were recorded for this clone. The V call is TRBV29-1, the J call TRBJ1-1; no definite D call. This CDR3 has 10 residues. From germline, CDR1 is SQVTM and CDR2 ANQGSEA. Trimming removed 5 bases from V and 11 bases from J, with 12 bases in between. The CDR3 DNA reads TGCAGCGTTAGGGCCCCCGAGGCTTTCTTT. Its protein product is CSVRAPEAFF.

This chain links TRBV7-2 with TRBJ2-7; tentatively, D is TRBD1 (6 bases). V lost 5 bases and J lost 2, with 10 bases in between. The CDR3 sequence is 13 residues long. Germline CDR1 reads SGHTA; CDR2 reads FQGNSA. As DNA, the CDR3 is TGTGCCAGCAGCCTGACAGGACCCTACGAGCAGTACTTC. Amino acid sequence: CASSLTGPYEQYF. The full variable domain, rest sourced from reference TRBV7-2 and TRBJ2-7, is GAGVSQSPSNKVTEKGKDVELRCDPISGHTALYWYRQSLGQGLEFLIYFQGNSAPDKSGLPSDRFSAERTGGSVSTLTIQRTQQEDSAVYLCASSLTGPYEQYFGPGTRLTVT.

The chain combines TRBV9 with TRBJ2-5, with D possibly being TRBD1 or TRBD2 (5 bases each). CDR3 length: 13 residues. V shed 4 bases and J shed 3 bases, with 10 bases lying between them. CDR1 is SGDLS, CDR2 YYNGEE, per germline. The CDR3 DNA sequence: TGTGCCAGCAGCTCCGGGGCTGAAGAGACCCAGTACTTC. Translating it yields CASSSGAEETQYF.

This clone was seen a single time. The gene calls are TRBV4-1 and TRBJ2-2; 7 bases line up with TRBD1. The CDR3 totals 15 residues. Per germline, CDR1 MGHRA and CDR2 YSYEKL. The V gene end was trimmed by 0 bases and the J gene end by 6 bases; junction bases not matched to a gene: 4. In DNA, the CDR3 is TGCGCCAGCAGCCAAGAGACAGGGATCCCCGGGGAGCTGTTTTTT. Protein product: CASSQETGIPGELFF.

The chain uses TRBV9 and TRBJ2-2, with D perhaps TRBD1 (6 bases). Germline CDR1 SGDLS, CDR2 YYNGEE. CDR3 length: 12 amino acids. The germline V and J ends were trimmed by 6 bases and 6 bases, with 9 bases remaining between them. The CDR3 spells CASKGESGELFF. The CDR3 nucleotides are TGTGCCAGCAAGGGGGAATCCGGGGAGCTGTTTTTT.

This chain links TRBV28 with TRBJ2-3, with D possibly being TRBD1 (6 bases). This CDR3 is built from 17 residues. The germline V gene encodes CDR1 MDHEN and CDR2 SYDVKM. V lost 5 bases to trimming and J lost 1 base, with 19 bases between them. In DNA form, the CDR3 reads TGTGCCAGCAGTAAGTCATTTAATGGACAGCGCACAGATACGCAGTATTTT. It specifies CASSKSFNGQRTDTQYF.

The V gene is TRBV30, the J gene TRBJ2-5, with D maybe TRBD2 (5 bases). CDR1 and CDR2 from the germline V gene are GTSNPN and SVGIG (reference sequence). This CDR3 region has 13 residues. Deletions cut 4 bases from V and 3 bases from J, with 12 bases between. Here the CDR3 DNA reads TGTGCCTGGAATGGCGGGTTAGAAGAGACCCAGTACTTC. This gives the protein CAWNGGLEETQYF.

The chain combines TRBV4-3 with TRBJ1-4, with 9 nucleotides matching TRBD1. V gave up 0 bases and J gave up 7 bases; unmatched junction bases: 6. The germline CDR1 and CDR2 sequences are LGHNA and YSLEER. The CDR3 has 16 amino acids. The DNA for the CDR3 is TGCGCCAGCAGCCAAGATCCCGACAGGGGGACTGAAAAACTGTTTTTT. It encodes CASSQDPDRGTEKLFF.

The rearrangement links TRBV27 to TRBJ2-6, with D possibly being TRBD2 (6 bases). Trimming cost V 6 bases and J 0 bases, with 24 bases left between them. Germline V gene data show CDR1 as MNHEY and CDR2 as SMNVEV (reference sequence). The CDR3 totals 20 residues. The CDR3 loop is CASSRPSPGEEGSGANVLTF. DNA of the CDR3: TGTGCCAGCAGCCGCCCCTCGCCGGGAGAGGAGGGCTCTGGGGCCAACGTCCTGACTTTC.

This rearrangement joins TRBV4-3 to TRBJ2-1, with D perhaps matching TRBD2 (5 bases). Per the germline V gene, CDR1 is LGHNA and CDR2 is YSLEER. The V end was cut by 0 bases, the J end by 8 bases, with 14 bases between. The CDR3 is made up of 15 amino acids. The CDR3 sequence is CASSQDDGGRHEQFF. In DNA form, the CDR3 reads TGCGCCAGCAGCCAAGACGATGGCGGGCGGCATGAGCAGTTCTTC.

V and J are TRBV7-3 and TRBJ2-5; D assignment may be TRBD1 or TRBD2 (5 bases each). V was shortened by 5 bases and J by 9 bases, with 13 bases between the two germline ends. The CDR3 totals 12 residues. Germline V gene data show CDR1 as SGHTA and CDR2 as FQGTGA. CDR3 amino acids: CASSANTGPQYF. CDR3 nucleotides: TGTGCCAGCAGCGCGAATACGGGGCCCCAGTACTTC.

This chain uses TRBV2 with TRBJ2-1; possibly TRBD1 for D (5 bases). The CDR3 loop spans 19 amino acids. With 0 bases removed from V and 5 bases from J, the gap between germline ends came to 23 bases. CDR1 is SNHLY and CDR2 is FYNNEI in the germline V gene. CDR3 nucleotide sequence: TGTGCCAGCAGTGAAGCGCTTGGTGGGGCGTCTAGTGGGGACAATGAGCAGTTCTTC. Translating gives CASSEALGGASSGDNEQFF.

This clone appeared a few times. This chain uses TRBV28 with TRBJ1-5; D unresolved. V was clipped by 10 bases and J by 1 base, with 14 bases between them. This CDR3 has 14 residues. Germline V CDR1 and CDR2: MDHEN, SYDVKM. The CDR3 spells CATRPEYSNQPQHF. DNA for the CDR3: TGTGCCACCAGACCGGAGTACAGCAATCAGCCCCAGCATTTT.

In its sample, this clone was seen a few times. The chain couples TRBV7-2 to TRBJ1-2; D gene unclear. Germline lookup yields CDR1 SGHTA and CDR2 FQGNSA. V lost 2 bases and J 8 bases, leaving 12 bases between the germline ends. CDR3 length: 13 residues. In DNA form, the CDR3 reads TGTGCCAGCAGCTTACAGAGGGAAGGAGGCTACACCTTC. Protein: CASSLQREGGYTF.

Turning to this clone: A junction boundary mismatches the germline segment, possibly from a read error. The V gene is TRBV7-3, the J gene TRBJ2-1; D is undetermined. The CDR3 covers 10 residues. From germline, CDR1 is SGHTA and CDR2 FQGTGA. The CDR3 here is CASSESDLVF. The CDR3 bases are TGTGCCAGCAGCGAGTCGGATTTAGTCTTC.

The gene calls are TRBV14 and TRBJ2-1, with a tentative D call TRBD1 (6 bases). Germline-derived CDR1 and CDR2 are SGHDN and FVKESK. The CDR3 is made up of 14 amino acids. V dropped 6 bases and J dropped 5 bases, with 14 bases sitting between them. CDR3 sequence reads: CASRSGTMNNEQFF. The CDR3 DNA reads TGTGCCAGCAGATCCGGGACAATGAACAATGAGCAGTTCTTC.

The chain combines TRBV7-2 with TRBJ1-1; unclear D gene. The CDR3 loop spans 13 amino acids. Trimming shortened V by 2 bases and J by 4 bases, and 8 bases separated the two germline ends. CDR1 SGHTA and CDR2 FQGNSA come from the germline V gene. CDR3 in DNA: TGTGCCAGCAGCTTACTGTCCGGCACTGAAGCTTTCTTT. Translation gives CASSLLSGTEAFF.